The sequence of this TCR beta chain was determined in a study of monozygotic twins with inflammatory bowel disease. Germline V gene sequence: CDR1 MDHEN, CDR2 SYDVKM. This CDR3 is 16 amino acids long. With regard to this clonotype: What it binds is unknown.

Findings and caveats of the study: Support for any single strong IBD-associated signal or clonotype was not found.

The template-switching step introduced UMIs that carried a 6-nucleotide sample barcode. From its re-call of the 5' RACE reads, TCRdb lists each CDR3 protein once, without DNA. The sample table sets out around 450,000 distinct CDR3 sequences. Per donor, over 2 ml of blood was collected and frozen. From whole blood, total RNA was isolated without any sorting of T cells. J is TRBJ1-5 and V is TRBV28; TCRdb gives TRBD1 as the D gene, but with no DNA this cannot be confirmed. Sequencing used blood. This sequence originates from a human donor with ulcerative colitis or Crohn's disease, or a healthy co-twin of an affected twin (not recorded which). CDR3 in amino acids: CASSRPTGAKNQPQHF.